Following are 28 T cell receptor beta chains from one sample sequenced in a study of blood T cell repertoires in COVID-19. Method: immunoSEQ multiplex PCR; TCRdb's copy keeps in-frame clones and lacks some. The sample holds over 250,000 clones; around nine tenths are singletons and the top ten take roughly 2.2%. The sample comprised peripheral blood. The receptors were gathered from a man aged 45-65 years with acute or convalescent COVID-19.

The J gene is TRBJ1-1, the V gene TRBV11-2, with TRBD1 identical over 8 bases. The CDR3 is 11 residues long. Looked up from germline, CDR1 is SGHAT and CDR2 is FQNNGV. The V and J ends lost 7 bases and 11 bases, in that order; junction bases with no gene match: 6. DNA for the CDR3: TGTGCCAGCACCCCGGACAGGGTGGCTTTCTTT. Translated, it gives CASTPDRVAFF.

The V gene is TRBV7-9, the J gene TRBJ2-1, with D perhaps TRBD2 (5 bases). Germline CDR1 SEHNR, CDR2 FQNEAQ (reference sequence). Trimming removed 4 bases at V and 8 bases at J, with 12 bases between. This CDR3 is 13 amino acids long. The DNA of the CDR3 is TGTGCCAGCAGCTCTCCGCCCGGGGATGAGCAGTTCTTC. This gives the protein CASSSPPGDEQFF.

V usage is TRBV5-1 and J usage is TRBJ2-3; TRBD2 aligns across 10 bases. Germline CDR1 reads SGHRS; CDR2 reads YFSETQ. V shed 3 bases and J 0 bases; nucleotides not matched to a gene: 4. This CDR3 contains 16 residues. The CDR3: CASSSLAGASTDTQYF. The CDR3 DNA follows: TGCGCCAGCAGCTCTCTAGCGGGGGCGAGCACAGATACGCAGTATTTT.

This clone showed up just once. The rearrangement uses TRBV19 and TRBJ1-5, with 8 nucleotides matching TRBD1. CDR3 length: 15 residues. V was clipped by 10 bases and J by 6 bases; unmatched bases: 14. From germline, CDR1 is LNHDA and CDR2 SQIVND (reference sequence). The CDR3 is CATNTLTGGGQPQHF. The DNA of the CDR3 is TGTGCCACTAACACACTAACAGGGGGGGGTCAGCCCCAGCATTTT.

CDR3 in amino acids: CAVQFFWAFF. The CDR3 DNA reads TGCGCCGTACAATTTTTTTGGGCTTTCTTT. The chain is built from TRBV5-1 and TRBJ1-1; D not resolved. Germline V CDR1 and CDR2: SGHRS, YFSETQ. Trimming took off 10 bases at V and 11 bases at J, with 15 bases between the two ends. The CDR3 extends over 10 amino acids.

The CDR3 DNA reads TGTGCCACCAGCAGAGAAAGGGGGGGGACCCAGTACTTC. Translated, it gives CATSRERGGTQYF. The genes are TRBV15 and TRBJ2-5, with D perhaps TRBD2 (7 bases). Between the trimmed V and J ends, which lost 0 bases and 7 bases, there was a span of 9 bases. The CDR3 contains 13 residues. Germline CDR1 reads LNHNV; CDR2 reads YYDKDF (reference sequence).

The V gene is TRBV11-2, the J gene TRBJ2-7; a weak D match, TRBD2 (6 bases). The V and J ends lost 4 bases and 0 bases respectively, with 10 bases between them. CDR3 size: 14 residues. The V gene's germline CDR1 is SGHAT and CDR2 FQNNGV. The CDR3 here is CASSSPGVSYEQYF. In DNA form, the CDR3 reads TGTGCCAGCAGCTCCCCGGGGGTCTCCTACGAGCAGTACTTC.

The chain links TRBV9 to TRBJ2-3; D call uncertain. V was shortened by 0 bases and J by 2 bases, with 10 bases between the two germline ends. The CDR3 has 15 residues. Germline CDR1 is SGDLS and CDR2 is YYNGEE. Written as DNA, the CDR3 is TGTGCCAGCAGCGTAGGGGCCCCGGACACAGATACGCAGTATTTT. Protein product: CASSVGAPDTDTQYF.

This rearrangement joins TRBV10-3 to TRBJ2-2; the D gene is possibly TRBD2 (6 bases). The germline V and J ends were trimmed by 3 bases and 8 bases, with 16 bases remaining between them. CDR3 length: 15 residues. CDR1 and CDR2 (germline): ENHRY, SYGVKD. Here the CDR3 DNA reads TGTGCCATCAGTGATGGGGGGAGATCGACGGGGGAGCTGTTTTTT. Amino acid sequence: CAISDGGRSTGELFF.

The chain is built from TRBV12-5 and TRBJ2-7; 9 nucleotides align to TRBD1. V was pared by 10 bases and J by 5 bases, with 9 bases of the junction left unmatched. Germline values: CDR1 LGHNT, CDR2 FRNRAP. This CDR3 has 13 residues. As DNA, the CDR3 is TGTGCTACCACAGGGGGCGCTCGGAACGAGCAGTACTTC. This gives the protein CATTGGARNEQYF.

This chain connects TRBV3-1 (or the pseudogene TRBV3-2) to TRBJ2-2; 8 bases agree with TRBD1. The CDR3 has 13 amino acids. The V gene end was trimmed by 3 bases and the J gene end by 6 bases; junction bases not matched to a gene: 0. In germline, CDR1 is LGHDT, CDR2 YNNKEL (reference sequence). This chain's CDR3 is CASSQTGAGELFF. The CDR3 bases are TGTGCCAGCAGCCAGACAGGGGCCGGGGAGCTGTTTTTT.

A single count supports this clone. The chain is built from TRBV3-1 (or the pseudogene TRBV3-2) and TRBJ2-7, with no clear D. V was cut by 1 base and J by 1 base, with 5 bases left in between. Germline V gene sequence: CDR1 LGHDT, CDR2 YNNKEL (reference sequence). This CDR3 is built from 13 residues. The CDR3 here is CASSQGVSYEQYF. The CDR3 DNA is TGTGCCAGCAGCCAAGGAGTTTCCTACGAGCAGTACTTC.

This clone came up once. The chain carries TRBV12-3 or TRBV12-4 and TRBJ1-6; D not certain. The length of the CDR3 is 11 residues. Trimming took off 2 bases at V and 13 bases at J, with 6 bases between the two ends. Written as DNA, the CDR3 is TGTGCCAGCAGTTTACGAGGGCCCCTCCACTTT. This sequence encodes CASSLRGPLHF.

This chain uses TRBV18 with TRBJ2-2; no firm D call. Germline loops: CDR1 KGHSH, CDR2 LQKENI. Trimming removed 2 bases from V and 2 bases from J, with 9 bases in between. The CDR3 length is 15 residues. CDR3 bases: TGTGCCAGCTCACCAGACTTGGCAAACACCGGGGAGCTGTTTTTT. Protein product: CASSPDLANTGELFF.

The V and J genes are TRBV30 and TRBJ1-6; 8 bases map to TRBD1. Germline V gene lookup returns CDR1 GTSNPN and CDR2 SVGIG (reference sequence). Trimming removed 2 bases from V and 8 bases from J; junction bases left unmatched: 11. The CDR3 is made up of 16 amino acids. As DNA, the CDR3 is TGTGCCTGGAGTCCCACACGGACAGGGAGTCATTCACCCCTCCACTTT. Translated, it gives CAWSPTRTGSHSPLHF.

The chain couples TRBV6-5 to TRBJ1-1; TRBD1 matches at 7 bases. The CDR3 spans 15 residues. V dropped 2 bases and J dropped 5; count of bases not matched to a gene: 8. Germline CDR1 is MNHEY and CDR2 is SVGAGI. The CDR3 region is CASSYGRQGWTEAFF. DNA of the CDR3: TGTGCCAGCAGTTACGGACGACAGGGTTGGACTGAAGCTTTCTTT.

J is TRBJ1-1 and V is TRBV7-8; D is possibly TRBD1 (6 bases). CDR1 is SGHVS and CDR2 is FQNEAQ in the germline V gene. V was shortened by 1 base and J by 4 bases, with 13 bases between the two germline ends. CDR3 length: 15 residues. CDR3 amino acids: CASSLGVGAATEAFF. Written as DNA, the CDR3 is TGTGCCAGCAGCTTAGGGGTGGGGGCCGCCACTGAAGCTTTCTTT.

The chain couples TRBV16 to TRBJ2-7; 9 positions match TRBD1. V was clipped by 4 bases and J by 4 bases; unmatched bases: 8. This CDR3 comprises 15 residues. Germline CDR1 and CDR2: KGHSY and FQNENV. CDR3 amino acids: CASSRYPGTGYEQYF. The CDR3 DNA is TGTGCCAGCAGCCGCTACCCCGGGACAGGGTACGAGCAGTACTTC.

This sequence joins TRBV30 and TRBJ1-1; perhaps TRBD1 as D (5 bases). The germline V and J ends were trimmed by 8 bases and 2 bases, with 18 bases remaining between them. Germline V CDR1 and CDR2: GTSNPN, SVGIG (reference sequence). CDR3 length equals 14 residues. The CDR3 protein is CAGRDSWGNTEAFF. The CDR3 DNA reads as TGTGCCGGCCGGGACTCTTGGGGCAACACTGAAGCTTTCTTT.

V usage is TRBV18 and J usage is TRBJ1-3, with D possibly matching TRBD1 (5 bases). V dropped 1 base and J dropped 8 bases, with 24 bases sitting between them. Germline V gene data show CDR1 as KGHSH and CDR2 as LQKENI. The CDR3 extends over 18 amino acids. This CDR3 is CASSPRLGGATGGDTIYF. Here the CDR3 DNA reads TGTGCCAGCTCACCACGGTTAGGCGGGGCCACCGGGGGAGACACCATATATTTT.

The rearrangement uses TRBV10-1 and TRBJ1-2; possibly TRBD1 for D (5 bases). Germline CDR1 and CDR2: WNHNN and SYGVQD (reference sequence). The V and J ends lost 0 bases and 3 bases respectively, with 5 bases between them. CDR3 length: 13 residues. The CDR3 protein is CASSESGDYGYTF. The CDR3 DNA reads TGCGCCAGCAGTGAGTCAGGGGACTATGGCTACACCTTC.

The chain employs TRBV6-5 and TRBJ2-2, with a tentative D call TRBD1 (6 bases). The V gene lost 4 bases and the J gene lost 9 bases, with 15 bases spanning the gap. Looked up from germline, CDR1 is MNHEY and CDR2 is SVGAGI. CDR3 length equals 14 residues. As DNA, the CDR3 is TGTGCCAGCAGTTTGGGGGCTGCCTCAAGGGAGCTGTTTTTT. Residues: CASSLGAASRELFF.

The rearrangement links TRBV5-1 to TRBJ2-2; possible D gene TRBD1, 7 bases. The CDR3 sequence is 16 residues long. Germline V gives CDR1 SGHRS, CDR2 YFSETQ. V lost 4 bases and J 5 bases, leaving 18 bases between the germline ends. CDR3 residues: CASSPPTGTDTGELFF. CDR3 bases: TGCGCCAGCAGCCCTCCGACAGGGACTGATACCGGGGAGCTGTTTTTT.

This clone was recorded once. J is TRBJ1-2 and V is TRBV15, with 7 bases fitting TRBD1. Germline assignment: CDR1 LNHNV and CDR2 YYDKDF (reference sequence). This CDR3 is built from 13 residues. The V segment lost 7 bases and the J segment 2 bases; nucleotides outside the gene matches: 4. CDR3 coding DNA: TGTGCCACCACCGCGGGACAGAACTATGGCTACACCTTC. As protein: CATTAGQNYGYTF.

The V gene is TRBV7-2, the J gene TRBJ1-4, with D possibly being TRBD1 (5 bases). Germline V gene sequence: CDR1 SGHTA, CDR2 FQGNSA. V lost 0 bases and J 6 bases, leaving 11 bases between the germline ends. The CDR3 loop spans 15 amino acids. The CDR3 DNA reads as TGTGCCAGCAGCTTAGCGGGTCAGGGCGATGAAAAACTGTTTTTT. It codes for CASSLAGQGDEKLFF.

The CDR3 spells CASSQDMGPPDEKLFF. The DNA of the CDR3 is TGCGCCAGCAGCCAAGATATGGGGCCTCCCGATGAAAAACTGTTTTTT. The chain employs TRBV4-1 and TRBJ1-4, with D perhaps matching TRBD1 (5 bases). The CDR3 loop spans 16 amino acids. CDR1 MGHRA and CDR2 YSYEKL come from the germline V gene. V lost 0 bases and J lost 6, with 14 bases in between.

The chain has TRBV5-1 and TRBJ2-2; a possible D gene is TRBD2 (5 bases). In germline, CDR1 is SGHRS, CDR2 YFSETQ. The CDR3 covers 15 residues. V lost 5 bases to trimming and J lost 5 bases, with 16 bases between them. The CDR3: CASREGEEGTGELFF. CDR3 sequence (DNA): TGCGCCAGCAGAGAGGGAGAGGAAGGGACCGGGGAGCTGTTTTTT. Together with reference TRBV5-1 and TRBJ2-2, the CDR3 gives the full variable domain: KAGVTQTPRYLIKTRGQQVTLSCSPISGHRSVSWYQQTPGQGLQFLFEYFSETQRNKGNFPGRFSGRQFSNSRSEMNVSTLELGDSALYLCASREGEEGTGELFFGEGSRLTVL.

The rearrangement uses TRBV7-3 and TRBJ2-1; 9 bases match TRBD2. In germline, CDR1 is SGHTA, CDR2 FQGTGA. CDR3 length equals 17 residues. V dropped 4 bases and J dropped 4; count of bases not matched to a gene: 11. The CDR3 spells CASSSPALAGSYNEQFF. The CDR3 coding sequence is TGTGCCAGCAGCTCCCCCGCCCTAGCGGGGTCGTACAATGAGCAGTTCTTC.